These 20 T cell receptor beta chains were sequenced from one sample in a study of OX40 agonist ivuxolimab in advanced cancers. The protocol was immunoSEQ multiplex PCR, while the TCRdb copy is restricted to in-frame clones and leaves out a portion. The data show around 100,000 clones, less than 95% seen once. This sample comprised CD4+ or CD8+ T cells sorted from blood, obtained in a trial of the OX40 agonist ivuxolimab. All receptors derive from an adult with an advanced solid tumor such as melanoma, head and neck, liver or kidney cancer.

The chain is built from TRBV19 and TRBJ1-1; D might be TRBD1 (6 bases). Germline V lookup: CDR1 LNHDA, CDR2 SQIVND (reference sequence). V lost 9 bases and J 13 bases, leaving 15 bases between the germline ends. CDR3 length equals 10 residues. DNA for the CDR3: TGTGCCAGGACTCAGGGGTACGGTTTCTTT. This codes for CARTQGYGFF.

The CDR3 DNA follows: TGTGCCAGCAGTTACTCTTTCGGGACCTCTAACTTACTGTTTTTT. Protein product: CASSYSFGTSNLLFF. The genes are TRBV6-5 and TRBJ1-4, with TRBD1 as a possible D gene (5 bases). Germline lookup yields CDR1 MNHEY and CDR2 SVGAGI. Trimming stripped 0 bases from V and 13 bases from J, with 18 bases between. The CDR3 length is 15 residues.

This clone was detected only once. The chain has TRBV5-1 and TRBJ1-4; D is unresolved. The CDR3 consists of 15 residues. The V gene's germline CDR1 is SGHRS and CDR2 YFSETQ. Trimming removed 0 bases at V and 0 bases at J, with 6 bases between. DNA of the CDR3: TGCGCCAGCAGCTTGGCCTTGGCAACTAATGAAAAACTGTTTTTT. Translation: CASSLALATNEKLFF.

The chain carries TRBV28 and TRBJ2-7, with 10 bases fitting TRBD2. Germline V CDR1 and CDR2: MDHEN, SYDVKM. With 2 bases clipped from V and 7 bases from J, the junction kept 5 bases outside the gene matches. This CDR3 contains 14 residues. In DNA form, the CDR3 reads TGTGCCAGCAGTTTACTAGCGGGAGCTGAGGAGCAGTACTTC. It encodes CASSLLAGAEEQYF.

The CDR3 DNA reads as TGTGCCAGTAGTATTGGAGAGGGGGACATTCAGTACTTC. This gives the protein CASSIGEGDIQYF. This rearrangement joins TRBV19 to TRBJ2-4; tentatively, D is TRBD1 (6 bases). The CDR3 has 13 amino acids. V lost 3 bases and J 8 bases, leaving 11 bases between the germline ends. Germline CDR1 is LNHDA and CDR2 is SQIVND (reference sequence).

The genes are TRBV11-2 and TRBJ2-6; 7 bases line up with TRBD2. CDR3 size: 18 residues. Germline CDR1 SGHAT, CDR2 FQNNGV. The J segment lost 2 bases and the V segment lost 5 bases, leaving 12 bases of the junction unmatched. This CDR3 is CASSLGLGGGTGANVLTF. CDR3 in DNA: TGTGCCAGCAGCCTGGGGTTAGGCGGGGGTACTGGGGCCAACGTCCTGACTTTC.

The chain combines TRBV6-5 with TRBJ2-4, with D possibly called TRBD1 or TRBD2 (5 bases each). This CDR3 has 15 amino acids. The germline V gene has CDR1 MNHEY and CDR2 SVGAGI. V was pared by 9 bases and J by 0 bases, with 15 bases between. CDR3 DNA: TGTGCCAGTAAGGAGAGGGGCGCAGCCAAAAACATTCAGTACTTC. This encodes CASKERGAAKNIQYF.

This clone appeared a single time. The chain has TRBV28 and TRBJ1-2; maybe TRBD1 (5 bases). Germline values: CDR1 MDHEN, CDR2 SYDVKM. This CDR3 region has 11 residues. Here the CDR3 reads CATGAVYGYTF. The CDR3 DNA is TGTGCAACTGGGGCAGTCTATGGCTACACCTTC.

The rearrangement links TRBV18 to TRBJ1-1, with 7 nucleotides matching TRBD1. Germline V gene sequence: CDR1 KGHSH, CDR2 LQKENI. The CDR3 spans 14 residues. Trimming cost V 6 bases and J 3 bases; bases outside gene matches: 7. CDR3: CASSKTGTDTEAFF. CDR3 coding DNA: TGTGCCAGCTCCAAGACAGGGACGGACACTGAAGCTTTCTTT. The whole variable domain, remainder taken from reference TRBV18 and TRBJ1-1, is NAGVMQNPRHLVRRRGQEARLRCSPMKGHSHVYWYRQLPEEGLKFMVYLQKENIIDESGMPKERFSAEFPKEGPSILRIQQVVRGDSAAYFCASSKTGTDTEAFFGQGTRLTVV.

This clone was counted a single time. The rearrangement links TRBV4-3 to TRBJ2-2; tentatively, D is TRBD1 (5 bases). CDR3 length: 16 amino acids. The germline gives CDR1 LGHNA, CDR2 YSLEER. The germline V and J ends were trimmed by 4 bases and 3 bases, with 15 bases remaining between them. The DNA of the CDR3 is TGCGCCAGCAGCCGGGGCATTTCGGGTTACACCGGGGAGCTGTTTTTT. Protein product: CASSRGISGYTGELFF.

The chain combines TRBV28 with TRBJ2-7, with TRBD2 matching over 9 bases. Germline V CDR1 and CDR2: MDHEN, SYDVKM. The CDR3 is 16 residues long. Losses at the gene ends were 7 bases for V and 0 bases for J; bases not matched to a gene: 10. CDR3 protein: CASNSLGLAHSYEQYF. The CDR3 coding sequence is TGTGCCAGCAACAGCCTCGGACTAGCGCACTCCTACGAGCAGTACTTC.

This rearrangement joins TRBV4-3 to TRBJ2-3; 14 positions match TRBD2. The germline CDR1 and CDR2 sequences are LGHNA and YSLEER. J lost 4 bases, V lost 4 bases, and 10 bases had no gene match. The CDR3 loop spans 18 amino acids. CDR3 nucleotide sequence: TGCGCCAGCAGCCTCAGACTAGCGGGAGGGTCGTTCCCAGATACGCAGTATTTT. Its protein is CASSLRLAGGSFPDTQYF.

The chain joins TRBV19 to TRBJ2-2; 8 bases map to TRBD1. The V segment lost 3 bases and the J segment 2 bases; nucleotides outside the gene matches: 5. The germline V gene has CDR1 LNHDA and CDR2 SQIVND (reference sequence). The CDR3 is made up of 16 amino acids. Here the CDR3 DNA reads TGTGCCAGTAGTATGGATGACAGGGGAAACACCGGGGAGCTGTTTTTT. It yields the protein CASSMDDRGNTGELFF. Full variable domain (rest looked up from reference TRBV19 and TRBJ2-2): DGGITQSPKYLFRKEGQNVTLSCEQNLNHDAMYWYRQDPGQGLRLIYYSQIVNDFQKGDIAEGYSVSREKKESFPLTVTSAQKNPTAFYLCASSMDDRGNTGELFFGEGSRLTVL.

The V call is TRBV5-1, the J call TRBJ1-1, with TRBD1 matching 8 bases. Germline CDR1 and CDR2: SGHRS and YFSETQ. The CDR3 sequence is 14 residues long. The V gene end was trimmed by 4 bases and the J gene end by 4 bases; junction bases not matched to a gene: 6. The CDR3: CASSDRGWGTEAFF. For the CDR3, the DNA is TGCGCCAGCAGCGACAGGGGTTGGGGCACTGAAGCTTTCTTT.

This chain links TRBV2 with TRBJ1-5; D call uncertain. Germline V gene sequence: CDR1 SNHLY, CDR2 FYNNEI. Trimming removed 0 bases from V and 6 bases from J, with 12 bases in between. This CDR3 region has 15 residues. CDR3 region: CASSEARGTGQPQHF. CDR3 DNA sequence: TGTGCCAGCAGTGAAGCGAGAGGTACCGGTCAGCCCCAGCATTTT.

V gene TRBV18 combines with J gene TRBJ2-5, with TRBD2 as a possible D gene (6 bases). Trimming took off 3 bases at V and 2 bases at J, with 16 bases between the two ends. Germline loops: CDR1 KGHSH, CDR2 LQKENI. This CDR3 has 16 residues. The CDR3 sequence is CASSPFIADKQETQYF. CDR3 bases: TGTGCCAGCTCACCGTTTATAGCGGACAAGCAAGAGACCCAGTACTTC.

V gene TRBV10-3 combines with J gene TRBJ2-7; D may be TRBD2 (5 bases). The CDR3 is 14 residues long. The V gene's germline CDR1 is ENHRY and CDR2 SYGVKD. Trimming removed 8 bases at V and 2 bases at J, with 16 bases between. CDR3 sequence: CAIGSPSAAYEQYF. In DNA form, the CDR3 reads TGTGCCATCGGTTCTCCTTCAGCGGCCTACGAGCAGTACTTC.

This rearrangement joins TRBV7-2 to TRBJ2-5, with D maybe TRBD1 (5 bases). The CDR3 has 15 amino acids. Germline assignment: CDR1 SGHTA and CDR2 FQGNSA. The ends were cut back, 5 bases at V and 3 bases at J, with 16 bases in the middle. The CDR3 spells CASSTRPTDKETQYF. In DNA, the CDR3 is TGTGCCAGCAGCACCCGACCGACAGACAAAGAGACCCAGTACTTC.

CDR3 sequence (DNA): TGTGCCATCAGTGTTACTAGCTCCTACAATGAGCAGTTCTTC. It is translated as CAISVTSSYNEQFF. The chain couples TRBV10-3 to TRBJ2-1, with D possibly being TRBD2 (5 bases). Trimming removed 4 bases from V and 0 bases from J, with 7 bases in between. This CDR3 contains 14 residues. Germline CDR1 ENHRY, CDR2 SYGVKD.

The CDR3 region is CASSTTASAGEQYF. The CDR3 nucleotides read TGTGCCAGCTCAACCACTGCTTCGGCAGGCGAGCAGTACTTC. The chain joins TRBV18 to TRBJ2-7; D is unclear. Germline lookup yields CDR1 KGHSH and CDR2 LQKENI. This CDR3 spans 14 amino acids. V lost 5 bases and J lost 6, with 17 bases in between.